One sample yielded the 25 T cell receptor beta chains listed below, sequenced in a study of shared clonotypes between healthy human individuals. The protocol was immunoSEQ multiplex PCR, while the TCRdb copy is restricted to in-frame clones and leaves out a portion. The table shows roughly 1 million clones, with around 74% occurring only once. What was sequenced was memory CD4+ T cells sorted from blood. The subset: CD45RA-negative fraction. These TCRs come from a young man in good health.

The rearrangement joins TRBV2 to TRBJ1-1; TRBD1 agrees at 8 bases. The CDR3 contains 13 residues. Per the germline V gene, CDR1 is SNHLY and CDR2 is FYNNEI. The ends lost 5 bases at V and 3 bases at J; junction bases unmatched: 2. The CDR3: CASSRQGYTEAFF. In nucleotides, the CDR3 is TGTGCCAGCAGTCGACAGGGGTACACTGAAGCTTTCTTT.

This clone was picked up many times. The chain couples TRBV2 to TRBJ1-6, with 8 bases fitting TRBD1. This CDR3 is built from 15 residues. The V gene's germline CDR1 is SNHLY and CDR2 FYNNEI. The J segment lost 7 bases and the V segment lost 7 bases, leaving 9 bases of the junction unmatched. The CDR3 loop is CASTSRQGQNSPLHF. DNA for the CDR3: TGTGCCAGCACTTCCCGACAGGGGCAAAATTCACCCCTCCACTTT.

The CDR3 DNA reads as TGTGCCAGCAGTTTTGGACAGGGGGGTCCGTGGAATGAAGCTTTCTTT. Translating gives CASSFGQGGPWNEAFF. V usage is TRBV28 and J usage is TRBJ1-1, with 10 bases identical to TRBD1. V was pared by 3 bases and J by 7 bases, with 11 bases of the junction left unmatched. This CDR3 is built from 16 residues. CDR1 is MDHEN and CDR2 is SYDVKM in the germline V gene.

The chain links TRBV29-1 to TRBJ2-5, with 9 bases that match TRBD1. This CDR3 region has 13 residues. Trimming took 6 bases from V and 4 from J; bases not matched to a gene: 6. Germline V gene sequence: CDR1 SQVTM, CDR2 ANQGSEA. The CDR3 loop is CSVSDRGRETQYF. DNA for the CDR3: TGCAGCGTGTCGGACAGGGGACGAGAGACCCAGTACTTC.

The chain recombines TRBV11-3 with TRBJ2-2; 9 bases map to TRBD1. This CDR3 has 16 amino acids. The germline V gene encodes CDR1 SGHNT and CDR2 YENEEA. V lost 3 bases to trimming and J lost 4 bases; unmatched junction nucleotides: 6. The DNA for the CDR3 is TGTGCCAGCAGCTTTCGCGCGGGACAGGGCACCGGGGAGCTGTTTTTT. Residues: CASSFRAGQGTGELFF.

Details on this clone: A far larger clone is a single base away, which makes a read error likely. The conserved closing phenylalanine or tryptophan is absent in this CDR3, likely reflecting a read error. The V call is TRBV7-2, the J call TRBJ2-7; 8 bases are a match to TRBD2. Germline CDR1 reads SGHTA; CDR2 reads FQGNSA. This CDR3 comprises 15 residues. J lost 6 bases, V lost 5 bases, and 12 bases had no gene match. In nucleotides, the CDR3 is TGTGCCAGCAGCCAGCGGGGCGGGAGGTTTGTCGAGCAGTACCTC. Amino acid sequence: CASSQRGGRFVEQYL.

CDR3 loop: CASTSVGVNQPQHF. The CDR3 DNA reads as TGTGCCAGCACTAGTGTTGGGGTGAATCAGCCCCAGCATTTT. This chain links TRBV28 with TRBJ1-5; D gene ambiguous. Germline loops: CDR1 MDHEN, CDR2 SYDVKM. Trimming stripped 7 bases from V and 4 bases from J, with 14 bases between. This CDR3 is built from 14 residues.

The chain's CDR3 is CASSVVGTSANNEQFF. In DNA, the CDR3 is TGTGCCAGCAGCGTAGTAGGGACTAGCGCTAACAATGAGCAGTTCTTC. The V call is TRBV9, the J call TRBJ2-1; 10 bases are shared with TRBD2. The CDR3 length is 16 residues. V shed 0 bases and J 5 bases; nucleotides not matched to a gene: 5. CDR1 and CDR2 from the germline V gene are SGDLS and YYNGEE.

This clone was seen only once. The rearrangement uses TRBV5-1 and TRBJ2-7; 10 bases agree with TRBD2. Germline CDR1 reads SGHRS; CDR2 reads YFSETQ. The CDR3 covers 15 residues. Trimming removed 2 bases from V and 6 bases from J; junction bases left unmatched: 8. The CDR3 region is CASSFLAGDSAEQYF. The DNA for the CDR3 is TGCGCCAGCAGCTTCCTAGCGGGAGATTCAGCCGAGCAGTACTTC.

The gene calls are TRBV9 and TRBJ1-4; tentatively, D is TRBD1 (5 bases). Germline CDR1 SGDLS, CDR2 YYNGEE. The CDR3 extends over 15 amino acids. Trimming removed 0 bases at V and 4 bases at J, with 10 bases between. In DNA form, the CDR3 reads TGTGCCAGCAGCGTAGAACCGGGGGTTAATGAAAAACTGTTTTTT. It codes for CASSVEPGVNEKLFF.

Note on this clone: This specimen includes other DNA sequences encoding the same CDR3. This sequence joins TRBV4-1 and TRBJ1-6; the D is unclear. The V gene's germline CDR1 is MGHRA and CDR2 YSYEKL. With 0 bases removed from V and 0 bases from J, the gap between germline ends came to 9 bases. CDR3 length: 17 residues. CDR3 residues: CASSQDLGSSYNSPLHF. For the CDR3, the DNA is TGCGCCAGCAGCCAAGATCTAGGGAGCTCCTATAATTCACCCCTCCACTTT.

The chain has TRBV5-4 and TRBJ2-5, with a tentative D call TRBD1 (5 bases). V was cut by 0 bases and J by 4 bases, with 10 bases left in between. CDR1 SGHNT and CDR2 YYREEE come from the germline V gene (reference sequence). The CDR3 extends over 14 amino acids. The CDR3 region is CASSLEWGSETQYF. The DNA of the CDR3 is TGTGCCAGCAGCTTGGAGTGGGGCTCAGAGACCCAGTACTTC.

The CDR3 protein is CASSEAAQQYNEQFF. The CDR3 DNA sequence: TGTGCCAGCAGTGAAGCGGCACAGCAATACAATGAGCAGTTCTTC. The chain recombines TRBV2 with TRBJ2-1, with no clear D. Trimming removed 0 bases from V and 4 bases from J, with 10 bases in between. Germline values: CDR1 SNHLY, CDR2 FYNNEI. The CDR3 is 15 amino acids.

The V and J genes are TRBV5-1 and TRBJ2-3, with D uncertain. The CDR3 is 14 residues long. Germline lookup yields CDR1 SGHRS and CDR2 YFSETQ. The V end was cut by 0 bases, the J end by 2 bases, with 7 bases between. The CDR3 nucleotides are TGCGCCAGCAGCTTGGGAGAGAACACAGATACGCAGTATTTT. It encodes CASSLGENTDTQYF.

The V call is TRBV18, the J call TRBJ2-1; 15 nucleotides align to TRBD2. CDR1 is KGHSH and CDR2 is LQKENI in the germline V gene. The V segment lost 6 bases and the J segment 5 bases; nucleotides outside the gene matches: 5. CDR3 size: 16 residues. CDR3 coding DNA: TGTGCCAGCTCCGGGACTAGCGGGGGGTTACACAATGAGCAGTTCTTC. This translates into CASSGTSGGLHNEQFF.

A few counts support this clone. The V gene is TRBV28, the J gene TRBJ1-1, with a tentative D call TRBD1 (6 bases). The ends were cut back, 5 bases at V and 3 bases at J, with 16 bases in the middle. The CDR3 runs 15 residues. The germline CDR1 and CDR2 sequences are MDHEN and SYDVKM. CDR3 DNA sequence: TGTGCCAGCAGTCCCACCGGGCAGGGGTACACTGAAGCTTTCTTT. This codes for CASSPTGQGYTEAFF.

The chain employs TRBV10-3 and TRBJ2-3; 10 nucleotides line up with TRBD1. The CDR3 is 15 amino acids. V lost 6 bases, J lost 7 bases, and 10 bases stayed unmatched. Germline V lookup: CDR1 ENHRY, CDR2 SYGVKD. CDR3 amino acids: CAIRRDRGVENTQYF. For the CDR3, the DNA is TGTGCCATCAGGAGGGACAGGGGAGTAGAAAATACGCAGTATTTT.

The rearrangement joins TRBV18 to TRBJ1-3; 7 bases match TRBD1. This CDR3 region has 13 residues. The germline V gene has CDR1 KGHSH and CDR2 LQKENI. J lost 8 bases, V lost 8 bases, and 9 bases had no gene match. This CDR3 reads CASVHGQEDTIYF. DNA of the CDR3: TGTGCCAGCGTTCACGGACAGGAAGACACCATATATTTT. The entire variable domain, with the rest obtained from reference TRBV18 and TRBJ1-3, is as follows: NAGVMQNPRHLVRRRGQEARLRCSPMKGHSHVYWYRQLPEEGLKFMVYLQKENIIDESGMPKERFSAEFPKEGPSILRIQQVVRGDSAAYFCASVHGQEDTIYFGEGSWLTVV.

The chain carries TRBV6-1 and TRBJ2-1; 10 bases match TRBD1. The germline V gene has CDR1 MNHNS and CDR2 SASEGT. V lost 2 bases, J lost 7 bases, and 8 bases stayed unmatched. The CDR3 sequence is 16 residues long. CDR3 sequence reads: CASSEQTGGAKNEQFF. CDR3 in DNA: TGTGCCAGCAGTGAACAGACAGGGGGCGCGAAAAATGAGCAGTTCTTC.

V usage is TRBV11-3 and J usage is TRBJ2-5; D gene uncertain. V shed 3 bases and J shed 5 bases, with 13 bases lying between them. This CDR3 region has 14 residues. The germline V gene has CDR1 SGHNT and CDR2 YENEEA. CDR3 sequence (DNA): TGTGCCAGCAGCTTGTCGGGCCTCTCGGAGACCCAGTACTTC. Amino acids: CASSLSGLSETQYF.

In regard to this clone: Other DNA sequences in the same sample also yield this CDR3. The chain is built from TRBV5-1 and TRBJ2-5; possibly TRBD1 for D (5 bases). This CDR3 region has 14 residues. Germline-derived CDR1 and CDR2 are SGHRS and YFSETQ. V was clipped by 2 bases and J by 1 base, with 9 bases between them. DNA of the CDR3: TGCGCCAGCAGCTTTGGCCAGGGCCAAGAGACCCAGTACTTC. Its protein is CASSFGQGQETQYF.

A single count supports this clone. CDR3 DNA sequence: TGCGCCAGCAGCTTGGAGCCGGGCCTCGGGAGAGATACGCAGTATTTT. This encodes CASSLEPGLGRDTQYF. The chain has TRBV5-1 and TRBJ2-3, with D maybe TRBD2 (6 bases). Trimming took 0 bases from V and 5 from J, leaving 16 bases between them. CDR1 SGHRS and CDR2 YFSETQ come from the germline V gene. The CDR3 extends over 16 amino acids.

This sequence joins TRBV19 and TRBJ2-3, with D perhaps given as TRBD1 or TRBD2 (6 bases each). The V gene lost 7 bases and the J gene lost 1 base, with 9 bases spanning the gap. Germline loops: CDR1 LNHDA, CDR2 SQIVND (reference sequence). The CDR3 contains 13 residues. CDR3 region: CASNGGRTDTQYF. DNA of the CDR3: TGTGCCAGTAATGGGGGGCGCACAGATACGCAGTATTTT.

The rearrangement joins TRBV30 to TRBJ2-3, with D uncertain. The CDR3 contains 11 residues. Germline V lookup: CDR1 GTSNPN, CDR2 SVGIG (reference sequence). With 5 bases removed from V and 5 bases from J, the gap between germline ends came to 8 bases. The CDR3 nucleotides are TGTGCCTGGGGTCCAATAGATACGCAGTATTTT. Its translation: CAWGPIDTQYF.

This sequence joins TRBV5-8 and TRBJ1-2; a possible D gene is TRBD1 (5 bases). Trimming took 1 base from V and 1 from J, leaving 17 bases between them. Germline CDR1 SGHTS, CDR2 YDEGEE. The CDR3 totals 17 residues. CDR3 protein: CASSLIGFREVNYGYTF. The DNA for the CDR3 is TGTGCCAGCAGCTTGATCGGGTTCAGGGAAGTTAACTATGGCTACACCTTC.